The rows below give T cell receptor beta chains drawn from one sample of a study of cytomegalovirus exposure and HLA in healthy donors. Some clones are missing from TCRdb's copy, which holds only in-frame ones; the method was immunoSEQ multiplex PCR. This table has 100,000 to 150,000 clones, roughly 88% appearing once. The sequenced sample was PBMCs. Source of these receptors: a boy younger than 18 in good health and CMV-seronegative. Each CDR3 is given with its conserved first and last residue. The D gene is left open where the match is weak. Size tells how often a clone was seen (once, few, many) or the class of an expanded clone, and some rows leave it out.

cdr3_aa: CSASRVTEAFF
cdr3_nt: TGCAGTGCTTCCAGGGTCACTGAAGCTTTCTTT
clone_size: .
j_call: TRBJ1-1
d_call: .
v_call: TRBV20-1

cdr3_aa: CASSSAVSGAPLHF
cdr3_nt: TGTGCCAGCAGTTCCGCGGTTAGCGGGGCACCCCTCCACTTT
clone_size: .
j_call: TRBJ1-6
d_call: .
v_call: TRBV28

cdr3_aa: CASSGERLAGVNEQFF
cdr3_nt: TGTGCCAGCAGCGGAGAACGACTAGCGGGAGTCAATGAGCAGTTCTTC
clone_size: .
j_call: TRBJ2-1
d_call: TRBD2
v_call: TRBV9

cdr3_aa: CASSPLGGQETQYF
cdr3_nt: TGCGCCAGCAGCCCCTTAGGAGGCCAAGAGACCCAGTACTTC
clone_size: once
j_call: TRBJ2-5
d_call: .
v_call: TRBV10-2

cdr3_aa: CATGTGVVGELFF
cdr3_nt: TGTGCCACCGGGACAGGGGTAGTTGGGGAGCTGTTTTTT
clone_size: .
j_call: TRBJ2-2
d_call: TRBD1
v_call: TRBV27

cdr3_aa: CASSSPRSNEKLFF
cdr3_nt: TGTGCCAGCAGTTCGCCCAGATCTAATGAAAAACTGTTTTTT
clone_size: .
j_call: TRBJ1-4
d_call: .
v_call: TRBV6-5

cdr3_aa: CASSQEVYRGVDGYTF
cdr3_nt: TGCGCCAGCAGCCAAGAGGTATACAGGGGTGTAGATGGCTACACCTTC
clone_size: .
j_call: TRBJ1-2
d_call: TRBD1
v_call: TRBV4-3

cdr3_aa: CASSEGGNYGYTF
cdr3_nt: TGTGCCAGCAGTGAGGGGGGTAACTATGGCTACACCTTC
clone_size: .
j_call: TRBJ1-2
d_call: .
v_call: TRBV6-1

cdr3_aa: CASSPRSYEQYF
cdr3_nt: TGTGCCAGCAGCCCCCGGAGCTACGAGCAGTACTTC
clone_size: .
j_call: TRBJ2-7
d_call: .
v_call: TRBV7-9

cdr3_aa: CASSQEGEGQTQYF
cdr3_nt: TGTGCCAGCAGCCAAGAGGGGGAGGGACAGACCCAGTACTTC
clone_size: .
j_call: TRBJ2-5
d_call: TRBD2
v_call: TRBV4-2

cdr3_aa: CASSQGGAGGPKSYNEQFF
cdr3_nt: TGTGCCAGCAGCCAAGGTGGGGCGGGGGGGCCCAAATCCTACAATGAGCAGTTCTTC
clone_size: .
j_call: TRBJ2-1
d_call: TRBD2
v_call: TRBV4-2

cdr3_aa: CASSLIGTVFGNTIYF
cdr3_nt: TGTGCCAGCAGCTTAATTGGGACAGTCTTCGGAAACACCATATATTTT
clone_size: .
j_call: TRBJ1-3
d_call: TRBD1
v_call: TRBV7-8

cdr3_aa: CASGSYRATLDEQYF
cdr3_nt: TGTGCCAGCGGCTCGTACAGGGCCACCTTGGACGAGCAGTACTTC
clone_size: .
j_call: TRBJ2-7
d_call: .
v_call: TRBV2

cdr3_aa: CASNLRTGGEQYF
cdr3_nt: TGTGCCAGCAACCTTAGGACAGGGGGCGAGCAGTACTTC
clone_size: .
j_call: TRBJ2-7
d_call: TRBD1
v_call: TRBV2

cdr3_aa: CSVVSFLAEYNEQFF
cdr3_nt: TGCAGCGTTGTTTCCTTCCTAGCGGAATACAATGAGCAGTTCTTC
clone_size: .
j_call: TRBJ2-1
d_call: TRBD2
v_call: TRBV29-1

cdr3_aa: CASSFADTGKYGYTF
cdr3_nt: TGTGCCAGCAGCTTCGCCGACACAGGAAAGTATGGCTACACCTTC
clone_size: once
j_call: TRBJ1-2
d_call: .
v_call: TRBV5-6

cdr3_aa: CASSQHRETGELFF
cdr3_nt: TGCGCCAGCAGCCAGCACAGGGAAACCGGGGAGCTGTTTTTT
clone_size: .
j_call: TRBJ2-2
d_call: .
v_call: TRBV4-3

cdr3_aa: CASSLTRISQETQYF
cdr3_nt: TGTGCCAGCAGCTTAACGAGAATTTCACAAGAGACCCAGTACTTC
clone_size: .
j_call: TRBJ2-5
d_call: .
v_call: TRBV7-2